This record looks at one T cell receptor (beta chain) sequence and its context. Antigen: not known. The use of genomic DNA as template underpinned the TCR beta VDJ and CDR3 profiling. TCRdb called the reads again in MiXCR, with one record for every CDR3 protein. This sample has approximately 95,000 distinct CDR3 sequences, with roughly two thirds found just once. V was trimmed by 5 bases and J by 1 base, leaving 6 bases between them. CDR3 length: 13 amino acids. CDR1 and CDR2 (germline): LNHNV, YYDKDF (reference sequence). The source of the sample is a study of CD8+CD57+ T cells in acquired aplastic anemia. Turning to the study itself: Sorting CD4+ and CD8+ cells gave DNA averaging roughly 3.2 ug. Broader study findings: Patients and controls were found to share 25 to 35 CD8+ CDR3 sequences. No significant difference in CD8+ Simpson's diversity was found between patients and controls.

An expansion of CD8+CD57+ cells by flow cytometry had been shown in patients chosen for sequencing. There were no patients without severe acquired aplastic anemia. V usage is TRBV15 and J usage is TRBJ2-1, with a possible D match to TRBD2 (5 bases). Sequencing was done on a sample of sorted CD4+, CD8+, or CD8+CD57+ T cells (not recorded which) from PBMCs. This clonotype was sampled from a human donor with aplastic anemia. The CDR3 coding sequence is TGTGCCACCAGCCGGGATTCCTACAATGAGCAGTTCTTC. This codes for CATSRDSYNEQFF.